This is a list of T cell receptor beta chains from one sample in a study of human T cells and chemical hapten exposure. TCRdb analysed the RACE reads with MiXCR anew, one entry per CDR3 protein. The sample lists 300,000 to 400,000 distinct CDR3 sequences; more than 4.5% were seen once. Material: whole blood, obtained in connection with sensitization to the hapten diphenylcyclopropenone (DPC). The receptors were sampled from a woman aged 45-60 years with alopecia areata. Some clones in this sample may be carry-over from other donors' samples. Both conserved end residues are part of each CDR3. D genes are given only for firm matches. Rows give clone size only sometimes, using once, few, many, or a class for an expanded clone.

J gene | D gene | clone size | V gene | CDR3 protein | CDR3 DNA
TRBJ2-1 | NA | many | TRBV27 | CASSPLQDYNEQFF | TGTGCCAGCAGTCCCCTACAAGACTACAATGAGCAGTTCTTC
TRBJ1-2 | TRBD1 | few | TRBV3-1 | CASSRGQGRANYGYTF | TGTGCCAGCAGCCGAGGACAGGGAAGAGCTAACTATGGCTACACCTTC
TRBJ2-3 | TRBD1 | few | TRBV12-3/TRBV12-4 | CATLQGLGQYF | TGTGCCACCCTACAGGGGCTAGGGCAGTATTTT
TRBJ2-3 | TRBD1 | NA | TRBV10-3 | CAISEDGQGLTDTQYF | TGTGCCATCAGTGAGGATGGACAGGGCCTCACAGATACGCAGTATTTT
TRBJ2-3 | TRBD1 | many | TRBV20-1 | CSATTGGPDTQYF | TGCAGTGCCACGACAGGGGGCCCAGATACGCAGTATTTT
TRBJ2-1 | TRBD2 | NA | TRBV20-1 | CSARRAGGYNEQFF | TGCAGTGCTAGAAGAGCGGGGGGTTACAATGAGCAGTTCTTC
TRBJ2-7 | TRBD2 | many | TRBV7-9 | CASSPTAGLAGEPYEQYF | TGTGCCAGCAGCCCCACTGCAGGACTAGCGGGAGAACCCTACGAGCAGTACTTC
TRBJ2-1 | NA | many | TRBV6-2/TRBV6-3 | CASSYSGGPEQFF | TGTGCCAGCAGTTACTCGGGAGGTCCTGAGCAGTTCTTC
TRBJ1-5 | NA | few | TRBV27 | CASSARDMGNQPQHF | TGTGCCAGCTCCGCCCGGGACATGGGCAATCAGCCCCAGCATTTT
TRBJ2-1 | TRBD1 | many | TRBV9 | CASSDGTDRATQFNEQFF | TGTGCCAGCAGCGATGGGACGGACAGGGCAACACAATTTAATGAGCAGTTCTTC
TRBJ1-6 | NA | NA | TRBV12-3/TRBV12-4 | CASSSTPILSPLHF | TGTGCCAGCAGTTCTACTCCTATCCTTTCACCCCTCCACTTT
TRBJ2-7 | NA | NA | TRBV10-1 | CASSDTGYEQYF | TGCGCCAGCAGTGATACAGGCTACGAGCAGTACTTC
TRBJ2-1 | NA | many | TRBV2 | CASSPQGPYNEQFF | TGTGCCAGCAGCCCTCAGGGGCCCTACAATGAGCAGTTCTTC
TRBJ1-5 | NA | few | TRBV27 | CASSLSPLDIQPQHF | TGTGCCAGCAGTTTATCGCCGCTGGACATCCAGCCCCAGCATTTT
TRBJ2-5 | TRBD1 | NA | TRBV5-1 | CASSIGVQGQETQYF | TGCGCCAGCAGTATCGGAGTACAGGGGCAGGAGACCCAGTACTTC
TRBJ2-1 | NA | many | TRBV11-2 | CASSGVGEFF | TGTGCCAGCAGCGGGGTGGGGGAGTTCTTC
TRBJ1-4 | NA | NA | TRBV20-1 | CSAPSHRDGNEKLFF | TGCAGTGCCCCTTCTCACCGGGACGGCAATGAAAAACTGTTTTTT
TRBJ2-7 | NA | many | TRBV2 | CASSEFRQVYEQYF | TGTGCCAGCAGCGAGTTCCGACAGGTATACGAGCAGTACTTC
TRBJ2-3 | NA | many | TRBV12-3/TRBV12-4 | CASSIRPAVTDTQYF | TGTGCCAGCAGTATCCGGCCAGCGGTCACAGATACGCAGTATTTT
TRBJ2-7 | NA | many | TRBV28 | CASSLHEQYF | TGTGCCAGCAGTTTACACGAGCAGTACTTC
TRBJ1-5 | NA | many | TRBV4-1 | CASSQGSQPQHF | TGCGCCAGCAGCCAAGGGTCACAGCCCCAGCATTTT
TRBJ1-4 | NA | NA | TRBV15 | CATSRALTATNEKLFF | TGTGCCACCAGCAGGGCCCTGACAGCAACTAATGAAAAACTGTTTTTT
TRBJ2-3 | NA | NA | TRBV15 | CATSRDNRGTDTQYF | TGTGCCACCAGCAGAGATAATAGGGGTACAGATACGCAGTATTTT
TRBJ2-2 | TRBD1 | NA | TRBV20-1 | CSARTGPTGELFF | TGCAGTGCTAGGACAGGGCCCACCGGGGAGCTGTTTTTT
TRBJ2-7 | NA | many | TRBV7-9 | CASSLVRDEQYF | TGTGCCAGCAGCTTAGTAAGGGACGAGCAGTACTTC
TRBJ2-1 | TRBD2 | NA | TRBV4-3 | CASSRYFSGGYNEQFF | TGCGCCAGCAGCCGCTACTTTAGCGGGGGATACAATGAGCAGTTCTTC
TRBJ2-1 | TRBD1 | many | TRBV5-5 | CASSLTGVGEQFF | TGTGCCAGCAGCTTGACAGGGGTGGGTGAGCAGTTCTTC
TRBJ2-3 | TRBD2 | many | TRBV7-2 | CASSRRAGGPTDTQYF | TGTGCCAGCAGCCGCCGGGCGGGGGGGCCGACAGATACGCAGTATTTT
TRBJ2-2 | NA | many | TRBV12-3/TRBV12-4 | CASSPQMSGNTGELFF | TGTGCCAGCAGTCCCCAGATGAGCGGAAACACCGGGGAGCTGTTTTTT
TRBJ1-2 | NA | many | TRBV29-1 | CSGALGGAYGYTF | TGCAGCGGGGCCCTTGGTGGAGCCTATGGCTACACCTTC
TRBJ1-1 | NA | many | TRBV29-1 | CSVDGVKNTNTEAFF | TGCAGCGTTGATGGGGTTAAAAACACGAACACTGAAGCTTTCTTT
TRBJ2-5 | TRBD2 | few | TRBV10-1 | CASSDGSGKETQYF | TGCGCCAGCAGCGATGGTAGCGGGAAGGAGACCCAGTACTTC
TRBJ2-3 | NA | many | TRBV25-1 | CAIQGRVGTDTQYF | TGTGCCATCCAGGGGCGGGTAGGCACAGATACGCAGTATTTT
TRBJ2-5 | NA | NA | TRBV7-7 | CASSSSGRETQYF | TGTGCCAGCAGCTCCAGTGGACGGGAGACCCAGTACTTC
TRBJ2-4 | NA | many | TRBV27 | CASSKQGLKNIQYF | TGTGCCAGCAGTAAACAGGGTCTGAAAAACATTCAGTACTTC
TRBJ1-1 | TRBD1 | many | TRBV29-1 | CSVGPGTGSAFF | TGCAGCGTAGGTCCCGGGACAGGGTCAGCTTTCTTT
TRBJ1-5 | NA | many | TRBV29-1 | CSVQELHNGRQPQHF | TGCAGCGTTCAGGAACTCCACAACGGGCGTCAGCCCCAGCATTTT
TRBJ2-5 | NA | few | TRBV6-1 | CASSGNQKETQYF | TGTGCCAGCAGTGGGAACCAAAAAGAGACCCAGTACTTC
TRBJ1-1 | NA | few | TRBV27 | CASSFQDGTSKAFF | TGTGCCAGCAGTTTCCAGGACGGGACGTCAAAAGCTTTCTTT